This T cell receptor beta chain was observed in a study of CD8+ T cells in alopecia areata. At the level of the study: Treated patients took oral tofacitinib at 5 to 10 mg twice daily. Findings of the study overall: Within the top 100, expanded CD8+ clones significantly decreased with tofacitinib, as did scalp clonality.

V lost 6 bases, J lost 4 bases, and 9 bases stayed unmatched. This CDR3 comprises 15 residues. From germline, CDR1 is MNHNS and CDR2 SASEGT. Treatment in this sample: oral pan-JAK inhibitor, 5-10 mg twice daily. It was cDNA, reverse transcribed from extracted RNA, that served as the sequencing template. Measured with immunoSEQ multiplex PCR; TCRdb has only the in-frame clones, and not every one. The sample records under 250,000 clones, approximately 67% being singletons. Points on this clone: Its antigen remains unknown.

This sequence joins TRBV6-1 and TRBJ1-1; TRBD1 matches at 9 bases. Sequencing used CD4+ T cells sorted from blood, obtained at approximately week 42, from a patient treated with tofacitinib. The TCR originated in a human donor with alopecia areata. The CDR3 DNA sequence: TGTGCCAGCAGGGACCACAGGGGGCTGGTCACTGAAGCTTTCTTT. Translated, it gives CASRDHRGLVTEAFF.